This TCR beta chain derives from a study of T-cell memory formation after mild COVID-19. General observations from the study: Nothing confirmed that second-wave clones peaking on day 37 were specific for SARS-CoV-2. Contracting CD4+ clones were located mainly in CM and EM, and CD8+ clones in EMRA.

TCRdb reprocessed the 5' RACE reads via MiXCR and lists one record per CDR3 protein. Here the sample spans just under 150,000 distinct CDR3 sequences, 5.5% to 7% being singletons. The germline gives CDR1 DFQATT, CDR2 SNEGSKA (reference sequence). This CDR3 region has 15 residues. V lost 2 bases and J 8 bases, leaving 20 bases between the germline ends. Ten or more counts support this clonotype. The antigen is not known. The TCR comes from an adult woman who had mild COVID-19 (a few samples of this study predate the infection). Cell type and time point are not known. The J gene is TRBJ2-3, the V gene TRBV20-1; possible D gene TRBD2, 6 bases. The specimen was PBMCs or a T cell subset sorted from them (not recorded which). CDR3 DNA: TGCAGTGCTAGATCGGGGAAGCGGGTGGAGATTACGCAGTATTTT. Its protein product is CSARSGKRVEITQYF.